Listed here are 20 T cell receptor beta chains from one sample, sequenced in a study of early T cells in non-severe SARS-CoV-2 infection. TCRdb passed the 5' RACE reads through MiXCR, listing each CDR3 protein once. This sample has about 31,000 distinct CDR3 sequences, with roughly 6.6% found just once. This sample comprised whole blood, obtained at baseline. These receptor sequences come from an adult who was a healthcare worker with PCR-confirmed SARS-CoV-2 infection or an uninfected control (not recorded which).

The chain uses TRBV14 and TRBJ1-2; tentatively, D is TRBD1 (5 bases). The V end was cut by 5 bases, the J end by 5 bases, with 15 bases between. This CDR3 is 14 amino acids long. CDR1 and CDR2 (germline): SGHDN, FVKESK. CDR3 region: CASSAGPSFYGYTF. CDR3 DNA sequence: TGTGCCAGCAGCGCGGGACCCTCCTTTTATGGCTACACCTTC.

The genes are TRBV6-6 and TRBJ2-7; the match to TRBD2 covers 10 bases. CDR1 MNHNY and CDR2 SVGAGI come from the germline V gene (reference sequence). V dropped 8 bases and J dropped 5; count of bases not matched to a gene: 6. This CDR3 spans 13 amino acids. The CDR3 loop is CASHSGRIDEQYF. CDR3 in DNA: TGTGCCAGCCATAGCGGGAGGATTGACGAGCAGTACTTC.

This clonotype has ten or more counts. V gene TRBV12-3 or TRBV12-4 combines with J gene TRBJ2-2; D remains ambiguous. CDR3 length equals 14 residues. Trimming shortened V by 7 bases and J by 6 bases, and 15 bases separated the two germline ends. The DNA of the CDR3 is TGTGCCAGCACCACGACAACCACAGCCGGGGAGCTGTTTTTT. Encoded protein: CASTTTTTAGELFF.

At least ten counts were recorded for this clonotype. CDR3 amino acids: CASRKQGPDTQYF. The DNA of the CDR3 is TGTGCCAGCAGGAAACAGGGACCAGATACGCAGTATTTT. V and J are TRBV27 and TRBJ2-3; the D gene is possibly TRBD1 (6 bases). CDR1 and CDR2 from the germline V gene are MNHEY and SMNVEV (reference sequence). The CDR3 runs to 13 residues. The V end lost 6 bases, the J end lost 4 bases, and 11 bases lay between the germline ends.

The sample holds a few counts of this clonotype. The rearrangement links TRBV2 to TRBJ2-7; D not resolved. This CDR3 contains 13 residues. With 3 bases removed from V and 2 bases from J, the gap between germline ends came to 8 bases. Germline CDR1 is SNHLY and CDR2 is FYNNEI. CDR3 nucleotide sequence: TGTGCCAGCAGTGACGCCAAGGCCTACGAGCAGTACGTC. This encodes CASSDAKAYEQYV.

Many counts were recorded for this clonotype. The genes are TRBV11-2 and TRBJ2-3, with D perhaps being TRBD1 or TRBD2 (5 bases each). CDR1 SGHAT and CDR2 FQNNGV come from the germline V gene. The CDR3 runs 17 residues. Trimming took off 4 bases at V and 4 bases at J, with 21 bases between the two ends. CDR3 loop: CASSSRGVPRGPDTQYF. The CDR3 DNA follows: TGTGCCAGCAGCTCCCGAGGGGTCCCTAGAGGACCAGATACGCAGTATTTT.

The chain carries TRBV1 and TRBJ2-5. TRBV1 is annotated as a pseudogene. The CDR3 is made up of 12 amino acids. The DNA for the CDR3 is TGCACCAACAGCCACGGTGGAGAGACCCAGTACTTC. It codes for CTNSHGGETQYF.

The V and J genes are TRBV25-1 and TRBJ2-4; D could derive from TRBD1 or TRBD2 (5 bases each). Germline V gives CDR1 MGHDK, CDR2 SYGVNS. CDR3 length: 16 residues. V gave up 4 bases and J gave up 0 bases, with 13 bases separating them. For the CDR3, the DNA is TGTGCCAGCAGTGGGGACGGGGCGTTAGCCAAAAACATTCAGTACTTC. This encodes CASSGDGALAKNIQYF.

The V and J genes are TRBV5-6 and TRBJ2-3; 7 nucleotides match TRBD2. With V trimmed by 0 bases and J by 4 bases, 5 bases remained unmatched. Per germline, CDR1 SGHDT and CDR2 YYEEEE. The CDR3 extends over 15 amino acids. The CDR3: CASSLGGSGADTQYF. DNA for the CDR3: TGTGCCAGCAGCTTGGGCGGGAGTGGGGCAGATACGCAGTATTTT.

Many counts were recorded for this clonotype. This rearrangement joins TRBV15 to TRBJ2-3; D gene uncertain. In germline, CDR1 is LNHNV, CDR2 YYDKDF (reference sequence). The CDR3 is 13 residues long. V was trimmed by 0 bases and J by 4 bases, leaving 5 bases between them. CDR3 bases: TGTGCCACCAGCAGAGATTTTTCAGATACGCAGTATTTT. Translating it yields CATSRDFSDTQYF.

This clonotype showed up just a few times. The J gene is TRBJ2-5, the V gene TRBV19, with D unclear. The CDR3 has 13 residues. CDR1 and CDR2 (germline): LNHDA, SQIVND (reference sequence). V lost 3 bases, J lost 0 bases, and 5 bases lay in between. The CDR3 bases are TGTGCCAGTAGTATCAACCACCAAGAGACCCAGTACTTC. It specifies CASSINHQETQYF.

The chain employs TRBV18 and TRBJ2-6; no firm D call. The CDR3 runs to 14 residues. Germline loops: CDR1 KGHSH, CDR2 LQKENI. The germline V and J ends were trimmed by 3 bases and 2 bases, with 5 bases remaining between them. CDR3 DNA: TGTGCCAGCTCACCGAGCGCTGGGGCCAACGTCCTGACTTTC. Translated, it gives CASSPSAGANVLTF.

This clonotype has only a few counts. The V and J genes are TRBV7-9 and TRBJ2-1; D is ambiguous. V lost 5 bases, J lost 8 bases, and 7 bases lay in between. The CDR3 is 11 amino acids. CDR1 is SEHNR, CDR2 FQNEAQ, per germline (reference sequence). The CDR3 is CASSSGHEQFF. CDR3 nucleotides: TGTGCCAGCAGCAGTGGACATGAGCAGTTCTTC.

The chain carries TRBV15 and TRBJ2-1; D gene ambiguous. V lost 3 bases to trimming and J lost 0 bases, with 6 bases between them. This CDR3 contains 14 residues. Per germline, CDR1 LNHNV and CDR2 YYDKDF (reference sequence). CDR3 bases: TGTGCCACCAGCAGGGGTACCTCCTACAATGAGCAGTTCTTC. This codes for CATSRGTSYNEQFF.

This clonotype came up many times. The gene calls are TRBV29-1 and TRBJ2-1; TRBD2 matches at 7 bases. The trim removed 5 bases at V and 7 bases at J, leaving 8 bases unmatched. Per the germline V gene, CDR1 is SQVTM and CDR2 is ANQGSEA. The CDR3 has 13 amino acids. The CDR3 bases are TGCAGCGTTCAGGCGGGAGTTCGTAATGAGCAGTTCTTC. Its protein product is CSVQAGVRNEQFF.

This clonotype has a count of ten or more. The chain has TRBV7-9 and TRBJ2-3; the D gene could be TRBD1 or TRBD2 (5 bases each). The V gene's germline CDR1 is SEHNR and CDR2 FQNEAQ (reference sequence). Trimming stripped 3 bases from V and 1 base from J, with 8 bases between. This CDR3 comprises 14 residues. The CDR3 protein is CASSFGTGTDTQYF. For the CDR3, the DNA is TGTGCCAGCAGCTTCGGGACGGGCACAGATACGCAGTATTTT.

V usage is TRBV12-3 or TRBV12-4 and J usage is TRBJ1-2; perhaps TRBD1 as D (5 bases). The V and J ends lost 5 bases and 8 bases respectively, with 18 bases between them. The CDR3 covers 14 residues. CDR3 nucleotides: TGTGCCAGCAGTCCTATGGGACGGCCATGGGGCTACACCTTC. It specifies CASSPMGRPWGYTF.

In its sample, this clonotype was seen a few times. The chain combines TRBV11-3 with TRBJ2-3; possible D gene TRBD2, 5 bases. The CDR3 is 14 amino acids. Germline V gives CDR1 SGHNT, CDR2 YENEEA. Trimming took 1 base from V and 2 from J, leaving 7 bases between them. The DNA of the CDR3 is TGTGCCAGCAGCTTAGCGGGGTACACAGATACGCAGTATTTT. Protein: CASSLAGYTDTQYF.

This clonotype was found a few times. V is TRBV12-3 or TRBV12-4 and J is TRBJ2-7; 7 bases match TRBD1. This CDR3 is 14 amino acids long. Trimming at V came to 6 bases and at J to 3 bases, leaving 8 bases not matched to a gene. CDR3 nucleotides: TGTGCCAGCAGCCAACAGGGGATGGGCTACGAGCAGTACTTC. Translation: CASSQQGMGYEQYF.

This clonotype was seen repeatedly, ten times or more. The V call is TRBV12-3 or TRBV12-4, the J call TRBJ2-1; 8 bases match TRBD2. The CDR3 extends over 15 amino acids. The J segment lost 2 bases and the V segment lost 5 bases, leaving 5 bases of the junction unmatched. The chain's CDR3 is CASSETSAAYNEQFF. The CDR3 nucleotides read TGTGCCAGCAGTGAGACTAGCGCGGCCTACAATGAGCAGTTCTTC.